This T cell receptor beta chain was sequenced during a study of T cells in tuberculosis. Background on the study: This South African cohort compared adolescents with or without latent tuberculosis against adults with active tuberculosis. Findings and caveats of the study: The TCR-beta difference was not significant; alpha differences partly reflected length. GEM motif frequencies gave about 70% accuracy; the GMM repertoire gave about 90%.

Each clinical donor contributed on average roughly 100,000 T cells from unsorted cryopreserved PBMC. For this clone: Its antigen is undetermined.

The protocol was immunoSEQ multiplex PCR, while the TCRdb copy is restricted to in-frame clones and leaves out a portion. The profile shows tens of thousands of clones, 90% to 95% of them singletons. Trimming cost V 1 base and J 3 bases; bases outside gene matches: 2. Germline lookup yields CDR1 SGHTA and CDR2 FQGNSA. This CDR3 has 14 residues. This clonotype was sampled from a donor aged 10-29 years with latent tuberculosis or without tuberculosis infection. What was sequenced was PBMCs. The chain employs TRBV7-2 and TRBJ1-2; TRBD1 agrees at 7 bases. CDR3 DNA: TGTGCCAGCAGCTTAGAGCAGGGGGACTATGGCTACACCTTC. It translates to CASSLEQGDYGYTF.